The 9 T cell receptor beta chains in this list originate from one sample, sequenced in a study of blood T cells in healthy people across ages. It was with a sample-barcoded 5' primer and a J-beta primer mix that a second PCR of roughly 7 to 12 cycles was run. TCRdb re-derived calls from the 5' RACE reads in MiXCR, one entry per CDR3 protein. Of 600,000 to 1,000,000 distinct CDR3 sequences listed, more than 45% were seen once; the top ten hold roughly 20%. The sample was blood. The receptor source for this set is a man younger than 40 in good health.

This clonotype was seen a few times. The CDR3 region is CASSYDGQNNQPQHF. Here the CDR3 DNA reads TGTGCCAGCAGTTACGATGGACAGAACAATCAGCCCCAGCATTTT. This chain joins TRBV6-5 and TRBJ1-5; TRBD1 might be the D (6 bases). Germline V gene lookup returns CDR1 MNHEY and CDR2 SVGAGI. There are 15 residues in the CDR3. Trimming removed 2 bases at V and 3 bases at J, with 11 bases between.

A few counts support this clonotype. V usage is TRBV10-3 and J usage is TRBJ2-5; 10 bases map to TRBD2. This CDR3 has 16 residues. V shed 10 bases and J 2 bases; nucleotides not matched to a gene: 13. Germline V gene sequence: CDR1 ENHRY, CDR2 SYGVKD. The CDR3 reads CATAGVASGGQETQYF. CDR3 in DNA: TGTGCCACGGCAGGCGTTGCTAGCGGGGGTCAAGAGACCCAGTACTTC.

The chain employs TRBV10-3 and TRBJ2-1; the D gene is possibly TRBD2 (6 bases). Trimming shortened V by 0 bases and J by 11 bases, and 17 bases separated the two germline ends. Germline-derived CDR1 and CDR2 are ENHRY and SYGVKD. The CDR3 is 15 residues long. CDR3 loop: CAISESGELAKKQFF. DNA for the CDR3: TGTGCCATCAGTGAGTCCGGGGAACTAGCCAAGAAGCAGTTCTTC.

This chain links TRBV6-1 with TRBJ2-1; D is unresolved. V was clipped by 2 bases and J by 1 base, with 9 bases between them. The length of the CDR3 is 15 residues. Germline CDR1 reads MNHNS; CDR2 reads SASEGT. The CDR3, as DNA: TGTGCCAGCAGTGAATTGGCCTTATCCTACAATGAGCAGTTCTTC. The encoded protein is CASSELALSYNEQFF.

The J gene is TRBJ2-1, the V gene TRBV4-2; 12 positions agree with TRBD1. The CDR3 length is 17 residues. Germline CDR1 and CDR2: LGHNA and YNFKEQ. V was clipped by 0 bases and J by 9 bases; unmatched bases: 9. CDR3 DNA sequence: TGTGCCAGCAGCCAAGACCCCCCGGGACAGGGGGCAGCTGAGCAGTTCTTC. As protein: CASSQDPPGQGAAEQFF.

This chain links TRBV6-2 or TRBV6-3 with TRBJ2-4; TRBD1 agrees at 10 bases. The germline gives CDR1 MNHEY, CDR2 SVGEGT. The junction had 10 bases not matched to a gene; V was cut back by 6 bases and J by 8 bases. CDR3 size: 15 residues. The CDR3 region is CASRPTGGGFYIQYF. The CDR3 DNA is TGTGCCAGCAGACCGACAGGGGGCGGTTTCTACATTCAGTACTTC.

The rearrangement links TRBV7-2 to TRBJ1-5; D ambiguous. The CDR3 spans 13 residues. Germline V gene data show CDR1 as SGHTA and CDR2 as FQGNSA. V was cut by 5 bases and J by 0 bases, with 5 bases left in between. This chain's CDR3 is CASSPFSNQPQHF. As DNA, the CDR3 is TGTGCCAGCAGCCCTTTTAGCAATCAGCCCCAGCATTTT.

This clonotype has more than one count but fewer than ten. V and J are TRBV4-3 and TRBJ2-3, with D tentatively TRBD2 (5 bases). V was cut by 0 bases and J by 2 bases, with 21 bases left in between. Germline lookup yields CDR1 LGHNA and CDR2 YSLEER. This CDR3 comprises 19 residues. The CDR3 coding sequence is TGCGCCAGCAGCCAAGAACTGCGTGGCAGCGGCCGAGCCACAGATACGCAGTATTTT. This translates into CASSQELRGSGRATDTQYF.

CDR3 coding DNA: TGTGCCAGCAGTCCTCGGGGAGCGTCATACAATGAGCAGTTCTTC. It is translated as CASSPRGASYNEQFF. V and J are TRBV12-3 or TRBV12-4 and TRBJ2-1; perhaps TRBD2 as D (5 bases). V was pared by 5 bases and J by 4 bases, with 15 bases between. The CDR3 is made up of 15 amino acids.